This T cell receptor (beta chain) emerged from a study of blood T cell repertoires in COVID-19. Study at large: Donors in the United States, Italy and Spain gave samples during acute or convalescent COVID-19. PBMCs, B-cell-depleted T cells, or T cells were the source of the cDNA or gDNA that made up the material.

Trimming pared 3 bases from V and 6 bases from J, leaving 21 bases between. This CDR3 has 17 residues. CDR1 is SEHNR and CDR2 is FQNEAQ in the germline V gene (reference sequence). The Seattle patients joined while their infection was active and were tracked longitudinally afterward. Per the original data handling: Amplifying reference gene primers gave estimates of nucleated cell counts. Data came from immunoSEQ multiplex PCR; TCRdb stores just in-frame clones and leaves some out. V, J and clone size are those of that table, while D and trimming were read from the DNA. This table has 150,000 to 190,000 clones, 70% to 90% appearing once.

The sequence was collected from a woman aged 55-70 years with COVID-19, enrolled during active disease. The rearrangement links TRBV7-9 to TRBJ1-5; D might be TRBD1 (5 bases). The sequencing input was peripheral blood. CDR3: CASSFAGTGRSGQPQHF. CDR3 DNA sequence: TGTGCCAGCAGCTTTGCCGGTACAGGCCGGTCTGGTCAGCCCCAGCATTTT.